One sample yielded the 8 T cell receptor beta chains listed below, sequenced in a study of T-cell memory formation after mild COVID-19. TCRdb re-called the 5' RACE reads with MiXCR, one entry per CDR3 protein. The sample shows approximately 430,000 distinct CDR3 sequences, 20% to 25% of them seen only once. Sequencing was carried out using PBMCs or a T cell subset sorted from them (not recorded which). The source of these receptors is an adult woman who had mild COVID-19 (a few samples of this study predate the infection). Cell type and time point are not known.

This clonotype was seen a few times. CDR3 in amino acids: CSASSAYGYTF. The CDR3, as DNA: TGCAGTGCTAGTTCGGCTTATGGCTACACCTTC. V is TRBV20-1 and J is TRBJ1-2; D is unresolved. The V gene's germline CDR1 is DFQATT and CDR2 SNEGSKA (reference sequence). V lost 3 bases and J lost 5, with 7 bases in between. The CDR3 extends over 11 amino acids.

In this sample, this clonotype turned up a few times. This chain links TRBV20-1 with TRBJ2-5; perhaps TRBD1 as D (6 bases). The CDR3 length is 14 residues. Germline V CDR1 and CDR2: DFQATT, SNEGSKA (reference sequence). Deletions cut 0 bases from V and 4 bases from J, with 12 bases between. The CDR3 here is CSARDTGLPETQYF. The CDR3 coding sequence is TGCAGTGCTAGAGATACAGGGTTACCAGAGACCCAGTACTTC.

The table lists this clonotype with a few counts. CDR3 amino acids: CASSPLGTNYNEQFF. The CDR3 bases are TGCGCCAGCAGCCCGCTCGGGACAAACTACAATGAGCAGTTCTTC. This rearrangement joins TRBV4-1 to TRBJ2-1; tentatively, D is TRBD1 (6 bases). The CDR3 runs to 15 residues. Per germline, CDR1 MGHRA and CDR2 YSYEKL. V lost 4 bases and J 3 bases, leaving 13 bases between the germline ends.

This chain links TRBV27 with TRBJ2-7, with D maybe TRBD1 (6 bases). CDR3 length: 14 residues. Germline V lookup: CDR1 MNHEY, CDR2 SMNVEV (reference sequence). Trimming left V 4 bases short and J 6 bases short, with 16 bases between. DNA for the CDR3: TGTGCCAGCAGTTCTGGGGGCAGGGGCTCCGAGCAGTACTTC. It codes for CASSSGGRGSEQYF.

V usage is TRBV25-1 and J usage is TRBJ2-7; the match to TRBD2 covers 8 bases. CDR1 and CDR2 (germline): MGHDK, SYGVNS. The CDR3 totals 14 residues. V lost 8 bases to trimming and J lost 4 bases; unmatched junction nucleotides: 10. The CDR3 DNA follows: TGTGCCAGCCGGGGGGGGACCGCCTCATACGAGCAGTACTTC. Translated, it gives CASRGGTASYEQYF.

In its sample, this clonotype was seen a few times. The J gene is TRBJ2-1, the V gene TRBV24-1; no reliable D call. The V gene lost 2 bases and the J gene lost 4 bases, with 5 bases spanning the gap. Germline CDR1 reads KGHDR; CDR2 reads SFDVKD. The CDR3 loop spans 13 amino acids. The CDR3, as DNA: TGTGCCACCAGTGATTCGACTTACAATGAGCAGTTCTTC. Its protein product is CATSDSTYNEQFF.

The chain joins TRBV9 to TRBJ1-2, with D tentatively TRBD1 (6 bases). The CDR3 has 15 residues. Trimming shortened V by 3 bases and J by 1 base, and 13 bases separated the two germline ends. CDR1 and CDR2 from the germline V gene are SGDLS and YYNGEE. The CDR3 bases are TGTGCCAGCAGCGCCTCGGACAGAGTTAACTATGGCTACACCTTC. The encoded protein is CASSASDRVNYGYTF.

The chain has TRBV14 and TRBJ2-7, with 12 positions matching TRBD2. CDR1 and CDR2 (germline): SGHDN, FVKESK. Trimming at V came to 3 bases and at J to 7 bases, leaving 7 bases not matched to a gene. This CDR3 comprises 15 residues. CDR3 region: CASSQLAGGPREQYF. The CDR3 coding sequence is TGTGCCAGCAGCCAGCTAGCGGGAGGGCCGAGGGAGCAGTACTTC.